These 19 T cell receptor beta chains came from one sample sequenced in a study of T cells expressing NK-cell markers. TCRdb re-called the 5' RACE reads; every CDR3 protein appears as one record, without DNA. This sample's clone table lists approximately 460,000 distinct CDR3 sequences. Sequences were obtained from blood T cells: a sorted CD56 or NKG2C T cell subset, CD4+ or CD8+ T cells, or bulk PBMC T cells (not recorded which). Every receptor here comes from a woman between 18 and 70 years old in good health.

The J gene is TRBJ1-2, the V gene TRBV4-1; TCRdb picks TRBD1, but there is no DNA to check that call. Germline CDR1 and CDR2: MGHRA and YSYEKL. The CDR3 length is 14 residues. CDR3 sequence: CASSQGQGGYGYTF.

The CDR3 here is CASSWTGEDSPLHF. This sequence joins TRBV10-2 and TRBJ1-6; TCRdb indicates TRBD1, and absent DNA this call remains unverified. CDR3 length: 14 amino acids. Germline V lookup: CDR1 WSHSY, CDR2 SAAADI.

The CDR3 reads CASGLNPDSLNYGYTF. The rearrangement uses TRBV12-5 and TRBJ1-2; the TCRdb D gene call, TRBD1, has no DNA to confirm it. Germline V gives CDR1 LGHNT, CDR2 FRNRAP. This CDR3 has 16 amino acids. Full variable domain (remainder filled in from reference TRBV12-5 and TRBJ1-2): DARVTQTPRHKVTEMGQEVTMRCQPILGHNTVFWYRQTMMQGLELLAYFRNRAPLDDSGMPKDRFSAEMPDATLATLKIQPSEPRDSAVYFCASGLNPDSLNYGYTFGSGTRLTVV.

This chain's CDR3 is CASSLGPLGVEQYF. The chain uses TRBV7-9 and TRBJ2-7; TCRdb proposes TRBD2, but this gene call is untestable without DNA. There are 14 residues in the CDR3. CDR1 and CDR2 (germline): SEHNR, FQNEAQ (reference sequence). Complete variable domain (other parts from reference TRBV7-9 and TRBJ2-7): DTGVSQNPRHKITKRGQNVTFRCDPISEHNRLYWYRQTLGQGPEFLTYFQNEAQLEKSRLLSDRFSAERPKGSFSTLEIQRTEQGDSAMYLCASSLGPLGVEQYFGPGTRLTVT.

The V gene is TRBV20-1, the J gene TRBJ2-2; TCRdb's assignment of TRBD1 cannot be checked, as there is no DNA. CDR3 length: 15 residues. The germline gives CDR1 DFQATT, CDR2 SNEGSKA (reference sequence). The CDR3 loop is CSARDWGGDTGELFF.

The chain carries TRBV5-1 and TRBJ2-7; TCRdb's D gene call, TRBD1, goes unchecked for lack of DNA. Per the germline V gene, CDR1 is SGHRS and CDR2 is YFSETQ. This CDR3 spans 14 amino acids. The CDR3 sequence: CASSSGQASYEQYF.

The gene calls are TRBV28 and TRBJ2-1; as DNA is missing, the TRBD2 call by TCRdb cannot be tested. The CDR3 loop spans 14 amino acids. Per germline, CDR1 MDHEN and CDR2 SYDVKM. CDR3 amino acids: CASSFGAELNEQFF. Looking up the rest from reference TRBV28 and TRBJ2-1 gives the full variable domain: DVKVTQSSRYLVKRTGEKVFLECVQDMDHENMFWYRQDPGLGLRLIYFSYDVKMKEKGDIPEGYSVSREKKERFSLILESASTNQTSMYLCASSFGAELNEQFFGPGTRLTVL.

This chain uses TRBV30 with TRBJ2-4; checking the TCRdb D call of TRBD2 is not possible without DNA. Germline V gene data show CDR1 as GTSNPN and CDR2 as SVGIG (reference sequence). The CDR3 is 16 residues long. The CDR3 reads CAWTSGRPIQSVAQYF.

The chain combines TRBV7-9 with TRBJ2-3; TCRdb reports TRBD1, a call that lacks DNA to check it against. From germline, CDR1 is SEHNR and CDR2 FQNEAQ (reference sequence). The CDR3 spans 14 residues. CDR3 region: CAITPGGGADTQYF.

This chain links TRBV4-3 with TRBJ1-1; the TRBD1 assignment by TCRdb is unverifiable without DNA. This CDR3 region has 15 residues. The V gene's germline CDR1 is LGHNA and CDR2 YSLEER. This chain's CDR3 is CASSPDFGVPIEAFF.

This chain links TRBV5-4 with TRBJ2-5; TCRdb's D call of TRBD2 is untestable without DNA. CDR1 and CDR2 from the germline V gene are SGHNT and YYREEE (reference sequence). This CDR3 has 14 amino acids. Here the CDR3 reads CASSSEAGEETQYF. Full variable domain (outside the CDR3, taken from reference TRBV5-4 and TRBJ2-5): ETGVTQSPTHLIKTRGQQVTLRCSSQSGHNTVSWYQQALGQGPQFIFQYYREEENGRGNFPPRFSGLQFPNYSSELNVNALELDDSALYLCASSSEAGEETQYFGPGTRLLVL.

The V and J genes are TRBV29-1 and TRBJ2-2. This CDR3 region has 15 residues. Germline CDR1 SQVTM, CDR2 ANQGSEA. The CDR3 sequence is CSVEKGLADTGELFF.

J is TRBJ1-3 and V is TRBV7-2; the TCRdb call, TRBD1, lacks DNA for checking. The CDR3 totals 15 residues. The germline V gene encodes CDR1 SGHTA and CDR2 FQGNSA. The CDR3 spells CASSERQSSGNTIYF.

The V and J genes are TRBV4-3 and TRBJ2-7; TCRdb designates TRBD1, a call that cannot be tested without DNA. The CDR3 sequence is 16 residues long. CDR1 is LGHNA and CDR2 is YSLEER in the germline V gene. CDR3 amino acids: CASSQDQGGGAYEQYF.

This chain's CDR3 is CASSATSGRASGNTQYF. The chain recombines TRBV7-2 with TRBJ2-3; without DNA, the TCRdb call of TRBD2 cannot be checked. Germline CDR1 SGHTA, CDR2 FQGNSA. There are 17 residues in the CDR3. The full variable domain, with the rest looked up from reference TRBV7-2 and TRBJ2-3, is GAGVSQSPSNKVTEKGKDVELRCDPISGHTALYWYRQSLGQGLEFLIYFQGNSAPDKSGLPSDRFSAERTGGSVSTLTIQRTQQEDSAVYLCASSATSGRASGNTQYFGPGTRLTVL.

The chain has TRBV6-1 and TRBJ2-3; TCRdb's D call, TRBD1, is unchecked because there is no DNA. The CDR3 consists of 15 residues. Germline CDR1 reads MNHNS; CDR2 reads SASEGT. The CDR3 here is CASTEKGASTDTQYF.

The J gene is TRBJ1-5, the V gene TRBV12-3 or TRBV12-4. The CDR3 sequence is 11 residues long. The CDR3 reads CASSLNQPQHF.

The rearrangement joins TRBV12-5 to TRBJ1-6; without DNA, the TCRdb call of TRBD1 cannot be checked. There are 15 residues in the CDR3. Per the germline V gene, CDR1 is LGHNT and CDR2 is FRNRAP. The CDR3 region is CASGAGTGWNSPLHF.

The V gene is TRBV11-2, the J gene TRBJ2-4; TCRdb outputs TRBD1, but without DNA this stays unchecked. The CDR3 length is 16 residues. Germline CDR1 SGHAT, CDR2 FQNNGV. CDR3 amino acids: CASSKTGGAIKNIQYF.